This is a list of T cell receptor beta chains from one sample in a study of T cell repertoires in cytomegalovirus infection. TCRdb fed the reads into MiXCR, producing one record per CDR3 protein. In the table there are about 140,000 distinct CDR3 sequences, about 6.1% of which are singletons. The source material was PBMCs. The receptors stem from a human donor in good health (CMV status not recorded). Some clones in this sample may be carry-over from other donors' samples. The conserved cysteine and the conserved F or W are not part of the CDR3 here. Each record gives: V gene, J gene, CDR3 protein.

TRBV7-2	TRBJ2-1	ASSLDGGREQF
TRBV28	TRBJ2-1	ASSSPGLAGRNEQF
TRBV18	TRBJ1-6	ASSPPRENSPLH
TRBV7-9	TRBJ2-5	ASSLTTGQETQY
TRBV7-8	TRBJ2-5	ASSFDRVRETQY
TRBV5-1	TRBJ1-1	ASSLMQNTEAF
TRBV15	TRBJ2-7	ATSRDRGSPGEQY
TRBV28	TRBJ1-5	ASSPGLRRGQPQH
TRBV20-1	TRBJ1-1	SVLRDRGTYTEAF
TRBV28	TRBJ1-1	ASSPRGKGEAF
TRBV28	TRBJ2-7	ASKSTGVVYEQY
TRBV28	TRBJ1-6	ASSPPRGNSPLH
TRBV30	TRBJ2-7	ASGEDRDYEQY
TRBV7-2	TRBJ1-6	ASSPLGPMPLH
TRBV28	TRBJ1-2	ASLTQGYYGYT
TRBV7-9	TRBJ2-3	ASRGLAGATDTQY
TRBV7-9	TRBJ2-1	ASSGGVRTPGDEQF
TRBV11-2	TRBJ1-4	ASSLERTTNEKLF
TRBV7-2	TRBJ2-7	ASSLAAGANEQY
TRBV2	TRBJ2-7	ASGGASGVEQY
TRBV29-1	TRBJ2-1	SVETGNEQF
TRBV28	TRBJ2-1	ASSSGTRNEQF
TRBV5-1	TRBJ1-1	ASSLFPGGNTEAF
TRBV7-2	TRBJ2-1	ASSSGLAQYNEQF
TRBV15	TRBJ2-1	ATSRVGGYNEQF
TRBV7-2	TRBJ2-5	ASSLDGEFTQY
TRBV19	TRBJ1-3	ASSGTGVNGNTIY
TRBV20-1	TRBJ1-5	SARRWDYQPQH
TRBV29-1	TRBJ1-2	SVEIGGLGGYT
TRBV4-2	TRBJ2-2	ASSIQTINTGELF
TRBV6-2/TRBV6-3	TRBJ2-7	ASSQRATSYEQY
TRBV7-8	TRBJ1-6	ASSLIFGDRLSSYNSPLH